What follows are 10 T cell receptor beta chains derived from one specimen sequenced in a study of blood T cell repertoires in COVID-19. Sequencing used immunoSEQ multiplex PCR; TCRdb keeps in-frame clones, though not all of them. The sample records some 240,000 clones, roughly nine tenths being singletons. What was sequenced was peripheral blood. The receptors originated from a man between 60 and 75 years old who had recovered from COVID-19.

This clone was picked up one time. CDR3 region: CASNDPGSYEQYF. For the CDR3, the DNA is TGTGCCAGCAACGACCCGGGCTCCTACGAGCAGTACTTC. The genes are TRBV2 and TRBJ2-7; D is undetermined. CDR3 length equals 13 residues. Germline CDR1 reads SNHLY; CDR2 reads FYNNEI. With 7 bases removed from V and 0 bases from J, the gap between germline ends came to 10 bases. Full variable domain (missing parts from reference TRBV2 and TRBJ2-7): EPEVTQTPSHQVTQMGQEVILRCVPISNHLYFYWYRQILGQKVEFLVSFYNNEISEKSEIFDDQFSVERPDGSNFTLKIRSTKLEDSAMYFCASNDPGSYEQYFGPGTRLTVT.

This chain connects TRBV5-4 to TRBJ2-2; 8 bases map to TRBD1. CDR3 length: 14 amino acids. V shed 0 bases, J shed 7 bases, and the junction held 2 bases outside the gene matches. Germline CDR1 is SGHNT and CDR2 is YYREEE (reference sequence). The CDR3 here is CASSLGQGIGELFF. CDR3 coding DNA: TGTGCCAGCAGCTTGGGACAGGGGATCGGGGAGCTGTTTTTT.

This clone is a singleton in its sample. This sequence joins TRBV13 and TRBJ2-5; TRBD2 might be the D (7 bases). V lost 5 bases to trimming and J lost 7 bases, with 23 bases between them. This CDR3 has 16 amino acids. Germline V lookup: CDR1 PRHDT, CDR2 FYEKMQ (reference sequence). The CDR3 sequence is CASSALGGAQVATQYF. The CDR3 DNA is TGTGCCAGCAGCGCCCTGGGGGGGGCCCAAGTCGCGACCCAGTACTTC. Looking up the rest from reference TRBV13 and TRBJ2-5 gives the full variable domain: AAGVIQSPRHLIKEKRETATLKCYPIPRHDTVYWYQQGPGQDPQFLISFYEKMQSDKGSIPDRFSAQQFSDYHSELNMSSLELGDSALYFCASSALGGAQVATQYFGPGTRLLVL.

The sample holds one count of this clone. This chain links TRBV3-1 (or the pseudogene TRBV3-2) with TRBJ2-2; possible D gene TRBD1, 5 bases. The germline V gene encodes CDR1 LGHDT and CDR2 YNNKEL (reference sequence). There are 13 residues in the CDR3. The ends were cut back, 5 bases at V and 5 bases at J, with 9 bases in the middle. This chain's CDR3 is CASSSRATGELFF. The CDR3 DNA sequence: TGTGCCAGCAGCTCCAGGGCTACCGGGGAGCTGTTTTTT.

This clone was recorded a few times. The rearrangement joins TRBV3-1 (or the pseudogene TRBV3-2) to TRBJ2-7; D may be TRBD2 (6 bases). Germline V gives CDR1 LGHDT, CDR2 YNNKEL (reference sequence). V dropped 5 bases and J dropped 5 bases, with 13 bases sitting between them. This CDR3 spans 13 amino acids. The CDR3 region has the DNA TGTGCCAGCAGCAGCGGGCCCCGGAACGAGCAGTACTTC. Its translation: CASSSGPRNEQYF.

CDR3 in DNA: TGTGCCAGTCGCCAGTACACCGGGGAGCTGTTTTTT. This encodes CASRQYTGELFF. The J gene is TRBJ2-2, the V gene TRBV19, with no clear D. In germline, CDR1 is LNHDA, CDR2 SQIVND (reference sequence). The CDR3 consists of 12 residues. With 8 bases removed from V and 3 bases from J, the gap between germline ends came to 7 bases.

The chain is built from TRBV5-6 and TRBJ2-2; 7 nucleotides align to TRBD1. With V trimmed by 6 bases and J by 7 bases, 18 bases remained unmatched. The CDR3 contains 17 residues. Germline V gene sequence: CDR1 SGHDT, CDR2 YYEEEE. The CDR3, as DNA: TGTGCCAGCAACCTCATCATCCGGGACAGTAGATTCGGGGAGCTGTTTTTT. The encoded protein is CASNLIIRDSRFGELFF.

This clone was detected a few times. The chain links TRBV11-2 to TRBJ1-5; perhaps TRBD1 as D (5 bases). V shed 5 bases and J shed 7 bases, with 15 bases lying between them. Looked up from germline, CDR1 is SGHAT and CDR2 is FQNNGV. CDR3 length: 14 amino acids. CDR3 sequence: CASSGGGFVQPQHF. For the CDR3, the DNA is TGTGCCAGCAGCGGGGGGGGGTTTGTCCAGCCCCAGCATTTT.

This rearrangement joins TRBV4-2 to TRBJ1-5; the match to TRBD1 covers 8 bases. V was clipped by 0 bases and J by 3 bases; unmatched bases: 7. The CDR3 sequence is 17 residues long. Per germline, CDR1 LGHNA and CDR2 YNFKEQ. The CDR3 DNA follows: TGTGCCAGCAGCCAAGAGGCGACAGGGGATAACAATCAGCCCCAGCATTTT. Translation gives CASSQEATGDNNQPQHF.

CDR3 residues: CATSRDRGRVEKLFF. The CDR3 DNA follows: TGTGCCACCAGCAGGGACAGGGGGCGCGTTGAAAAACTGTTTTTT. The chain uses TRBV15 and TRBJ1-4; 11 bases are shared with TRBD1. Trimming at V came to 3 bases and at J to 7 bases, leaving 4 bases not matched to a gene. Germline CDR1 LNHNV, CDR2 YYDKDF (reference sequence). The CDR3 runs to 15 residues.